A selection of T cell receptor beta chains follows, all from one sample in a study of blood T cells in healthy people across ages. TCRdb re-called the 5' RACE reads through MiXCR, storing one row per CDR3 protein. The data hold 600,000 or so distinct CDR3 sequences, with 25% to 30% observed a single time. Sequencing was done on a sample of blood. The receptors stem from a woman at least 80 years old in good health. CDR3s include the opening cysteine and the closing phenylalanine or tryptophan. The D gene is left open where the match is weak. Clone size appears in some rows only: once, few, many, or a class for an expanded clone.

j_gene: TRBJ2-1; d_gene: TRBD2; v_gene: TRBV6-5; abundance: many; CDR3nt: TGTGCCAGCAGGCCGGGACTAGCGAAGGGTGAGCAGTTCTTC; CDR3aa: CASRPGLAKGEQFF
j_gene: TRBJ2-5; d_gene: TRBD1; v_gene: TRBV7-2; abundance: many; CDR3nt: TGTGCCAGCAGCTCAGGGGGGACAGGGTACTTC; CDR3aa: CASSSGGTGYF
j_gene: TRBJ1-5; d_gene: .; v_gene: TRBV6-1; abundance: .; CDR3nt: TGTGCCAGCAGTGGGGGGGCCAGCAATCAGCCCCAGCATTTT; CDR3aa: CASSGGASNQPQHF
j_gene: TRBJ1-1; d_gene: TRBD1; v_gene: TRBV5-6; abundance: .; CDR3nt: TGTGCCAGCAGCTTAAACGGACAGGGGGTCTCCGCTGAAGCTTTCTTT; CDR3aa: CASSLNGQGVSAEAFF
j_gene: TRBJ2-7; d_gene: .; v_gene: TRBV7-2; abundance: many; CDR3nt: TGTGCCAGCAGCTCGGGCCTCTCCTACGAGCAGTACTTC; CDR3aa: CASSSGLSYEQYF
j_gene: TRBJ2-5; d_gene: .; v_gene: TRBV14; abundance: many; CDR3nt: TGTGCCAGCGAAGAGACCCAGTACTTC; CDR3aa: CASEETQYF
j_gene: TRBJ2-1; d_gene: .; v_gene: TRBV7-8; abundance: .; CDR3nt: TGTGCCAGCGGGGGGGCCCAAGGGGTACTCTCCTACAATGAGCAGTTCTTC; CDR3aa: CASGGAQGVLSYNEQFF
j_gene: TRBJ2-5; d_gene: .; v_gene: TRBV9; abundance: few; CDR3nt: TGTGCCAGCAGCGTAGACGCTCGGGGGCGTTGGAATGAGCAGTACTTC; CDR3aa: CASSVDARGRWNEQYF
j_gene: TRBJ1-2; d_gene: TRBD1; v_gene: TRBV7-9; abundance: many; CDR3nt: TGTGCCAGCAGCTGGGACAGGGGTGGCTACACCTTC; CDR3aa: CASSWDRGGYTF
j_gene: TRBJ1-2; d_gene: .; v_gene: TRBV29-1; abundance: .; CDR3nt: TGCAGCGGTACAGCTAACTATGGCTACACCTTC; CDR3aa: CSGTANYGYTF
j_gene: TRBJ1-4; d_gene: TRBD1; v_gene: TRBV5-6; abundance: .; CDR3nt: TGTGCCAGCAGCTTGGCCCCGACAGGGGTCAATGAAAAACTGTTTTTT; CDR3aa: CASSLAPTGVNEKLFF
j_gene: TRBJ2-7; d_gene: .; v_gene: TRBV5-1; abundance: .; CDR3nt: TGCGCCAGCAGCTTCTTCCGGGACAACTACGAGCAGTACTTC; CDR3aa: CASSFFRDNYEQYF
j_gene: TRBJ2-6; d_gene: .; v_gene: TRBV7-9; abundance: .; CDR3nt: TGTGCCAGCAGCCCAACCCCGGGGGGCGGTGGGGCCAACGTCCTGACTTTC; CDR3aa: CASSPTPGGGGANVLTF
j_gene: TRBJ1-1; d_gene: .; v_gene: TRBV4-3; abundance: few; CDR3nt: TGCGCCAGCAGCCAAGTCCGGGGATGGTACACTGAAGCTTTCTTT; CDR3aa: CASSQVRGWYTEAFF
j_gene: TRBJ1-2; d_gene: .; v_gene: TRBV4-2; abundance: .; CDR3nt: TGTGCCAGCAGCCAAGTGAGGGGGGGACGTGGCTACACCTTC; CDR3aa: CASSQVRGGRGYTF
j_gene: TRBJ2-5; d_gene: TRBD2; v_gene: TRBV7-9; abundance: many; CDR3nt: TGTGCCAGCAGCTCGGGACTAGCGGGGGAGACCGAGTACTTC; CDR3aa: CASSSGLAGETEYF
j_gene: TRBJ2-3; d_gene: TRBD1; v_gene: TRBV5-1; abundance: many; CDR3nt: TGCGCCGGGAGACAGGGGCCCCTCACAGATACGCAGTATTTT; CDR3aa: CAGRQGPLTDTQYF
j_gene: TRBJ2-1; d_gene: .; v_gene: TRBV6-5; abundance: many; CDR3nt: TGTGCCAGCAGTTACCTCGGGGGCCCCTACAATGAGCAGTTCTTC; CDR3aa: CASSYLGGPYNEQFF
j_gene: TRBJ1-1; d_gene: TRBD1; v_gene: TRBV7-9; abundance: once; CDR3nt: TGTGCCAGCAGGGTGACAGGGGGCAATGCTGAAGCTTTCTTT; CDR3aa: CASRVTGGNAEAFF
j_gene: TRBJ2-2; d_gene: TRBD2; v_gene: TRBV20-1; abundance: many; CDR3nt: TGCAGTGCGAGCGGGGGGGAGATAGGGGAGCTGTTTTTT; CDR3aa: CSASGGEIGELFF
j_gene: TRBJ2-5; d_gene: TRBD1; v_gene: TRBV6-1; abundance: few; CDR3nt: TGTGCCAGCAGTGAACCCTTGGGACAGGTAGAGACCCAGTACTTC; CDR3aa: CASSEPLGQVETQYF
j_gene: TRBJ2-3; d_gene: TRBD2; v_gene: TRBV20-1; abundance: many; CDR3nt: TGCAGTGCTAGCCTAGCGGGGGCGCTCACAGATACGCAGTATTTT; CDR3aa: CSASLAGALTDTQYF
j_gene: TRBJ1-6; d_gene: TRBD1; v_gene: TRBV5-1; abundance: .; CDR3nt: TGCGCCAGCAGCGGGACAGGGAAGAATAATTCACCCCTCCACTTT; CDR3aa: CASSGTGKNNSPLHF
j_gene: TRBJ1-2; d_gene: TRBD1; v_gene: TRBV12-3/TRBV12-4; abundance: many; CDR3nt: TGTGCCAGCAGGATAACAGGGGGGTACTATGGCTACACCTTC; CDR3aa: CASRITGGYYGYTF
j_gene: TRBJ1-1; d_gene: .; v_gene: TRBV25-1; abundance: .; CDR3nt: TGTGCCAGCAGCCCGAGGACCGAATTGAACACTGAAGCTTTCTTT; CDR3aa: CASSPRTELNTEAFF
j_gene: TRBJ2-3; d_gene: TRBD2; v_gene: TRBV3-1; abundance: .; CDR3nt: TGTGCCAGCAGTGTTATGACCGGGACTAGCACCGATACGCAGTATTTT; CDR3aa: CASSVMTGTSTDTQYF
j_gene: TRBJ1-5; d_gene: TRBD1; v_gene: TRBV7-2; abundance: .; CDR3nt: TGTGCCAGCAGCTTAGATCCGGGACAGCAGCCCCAGCATTTT; CDR3aa: CASSLDPGQQPQHF
j_gene: TRBJ2-5; d_gene: .; v_gene: TRBV27; abundance: .; CDR3nt: TGTGCCAGCAGTTTATACCCAGATCCCTCACAGACCCAGTACTTC; CDR3aa: CASSLYPDPSQTQYF
j_gene: TRBJ2-5; d_gene: .; v_gene: TRBV29-1; abundance: many; CDR3nt: TGCAGCGTTGAAAGCGGAGGAAGACAGACCCAGTACTTC; CDR3aa: CSVESGGRQTQYF
j_gene: TRBJ2-5; d_gene: TRBD2; v_gene: TRBV27; abundance: .; CDR3nt: TGTGCCAGCAAAGACTGGACTAGCGGGGGGGGCCTCTACTTC; CDR3aa: CASKDWTSGGGLYF
j_gene: TRBJ2-5; d_gene: .; v_gene: TRBV5-1; abundance: many; CDR3nt: TGCGCCAGCAGCTTGGATGGGACGAGTTGGGAGACCCAGTACTTC; CDR3aa: CASSLDGTSWETQYF
j_gene: TRBJ1-1; d_gene: .; v_gene: TRBV3-1; abundance: few; CDR3nt: TGTGCCAGCAGCCAAGACGGGTTGATGAACACTGAAGCTTTCTTT; CDR3aa: CASSQDGLMNTEAFF
j_gene: TRBJ1-2; d_gene: .; v_gene: TRBV27; abundance: .; CDR3nt: TGTGCCAGCAGTCCCCCCTCCACAGGGAACTATGGCTACACCTTC; CDR3aa: CASSPPSTGNYGYTF
j_gene: TRBJ2-3; d_gene: .; v_gene: TRBV18; abundance: once; CDR3nt: TGTGCCAGCTCACGAGGGAGCACAGGTACGCAGTATTTT; CDR3aa: CASSRGSTGTQYF
j_gene: TRBJ2-1; d_gene: TRBD1; v_gene: TRBV5-1; abundance: .; CDR3nt: TGCGCCAGCAGCTCGGGACAGGGGGCAGTGAGTGAGCAGTTCTTC; CDR3aa: CASSSGQGAVSEQFF
j_gene: TRBJ1-2; d_gene: .; v_gene: TRBV18; abundance: .; CDR3nt: TGTGCCAGCTCACCACCGGACAGACTTACTTATGGCTACACCTTC; CDR3aa: CASSPPDRLTYGYTF
j_gene: TRBJ1-3; d_gene: .; v_gene: TRBV7-2; abundance: few; CDR3nt: TGTGCCAGCAGCATCCTCGTTAACTCTGGAAACACCATATATTTT; CDR3aa: CASSILVNSGNTIYF
j_gene: TRBJ2-1; d_gene: .; v_gene: TRBV7-9; abundance: .; CDR3nt: TGTGCCAGCAGCACGCCCAGGAATGAGCAGTTCTTC; CDR3aa: CASSTPRNEQFF
j_gene: TRBJ2-7; d_gene: TRBD1; v_gene: TRBV20-1; abundance: many; CDR3nt: TGCAGTGCGTCCGGGACAGGGGCAGGGGAGCAGTACTTC; CDR3aa: CSASGTGAGEQYF
j_gene: TRBJ2-7; d_gene: TRBD1; v_gene: TRBV19; abundance: many; CDR3nt: TGTGCCAGTAGTACGGACAGGGGTTCCTACGAGCAGTACTTC; CDR3aa: CASSTDRGSYEQYF
j_gene: TRBJ1-2; d_gene: .; v_gene: TRBV15; abundance: many; CDR3nt: TGTGCCACCAGCGGTTACTCGACAGTGGGGATCTATGGCTACACCTTC; CDR3aa: CATSGYSTVGIYGYTF
j_gene: TRBJ2-7; d_gene: TRBD1; v_gene: TRBV29-1; abundance: .; CDR3nt: TGCAGCCCGGACAGGGGAGTCCACGAGCAGTACTTC; CDR3aa: CSPDRGVHEQYF
j_gene: TRBJ2-6; d_gene: .; v_gene: TRBV7-3; abundance: .; CDR3nt: TGTGCCAACAGCGAAGACACGTACTCCGGGGCCAACGTCCTGACTTTC; CDR3aa: CANSEDTYSGANVLTF
j_gene: TRBJ2-2; d_gene: .; v_gene: TRBV20-1; abundance: few; CDR3nt: TGCAGTGCACCTGACGGGGGAAACACCGGGGAGCTGTTTTTT; CDR3aa: CSAPDGGNTGELFF
j_gene: TRBJ1-3; d_gene: TRBD1; v_gene: TRBV29-1; abundance: .; CDR3nt: TGCAGCGTTGGACAGGGGGCGCCTGGAAACACCATATATTTT; CDR3aa: CSVGQGAPGNTIYF
j_gene: TRBJ2-2; d_gene: TRBD1; v_gene: TRBV11-1; abundance: .; CDR3nt: TGTGCCAGCAGCTTACAGGGGGCCGACACCGGGGAGCTGTTTTTT; CDR3aa: CASSLQGADTGELFF
j_gene: TRBJ1-5; d_gene: .; v_gene: TRBV6-1; abundance: many; CDR3nt: TGTGCCAGCAGTTCCGATCAGCCCCAGCATTTT; CDR3aa: CASSSDQPQHF